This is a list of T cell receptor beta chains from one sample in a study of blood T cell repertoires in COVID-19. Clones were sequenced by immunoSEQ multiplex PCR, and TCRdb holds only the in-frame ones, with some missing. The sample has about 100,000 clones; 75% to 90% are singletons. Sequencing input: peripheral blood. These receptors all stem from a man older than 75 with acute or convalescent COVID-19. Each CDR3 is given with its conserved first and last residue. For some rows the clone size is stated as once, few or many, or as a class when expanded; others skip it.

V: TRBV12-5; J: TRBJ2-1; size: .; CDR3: CASGVRDSCYNEQFF
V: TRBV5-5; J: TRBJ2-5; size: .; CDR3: CASSLTPDDRVGETQYF
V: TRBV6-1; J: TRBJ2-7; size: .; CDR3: CASSEAWQSEQYF
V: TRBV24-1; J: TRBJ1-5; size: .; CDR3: CATSPRGDQPQHF
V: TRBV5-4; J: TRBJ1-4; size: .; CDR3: CASSSGPRGEKLFF
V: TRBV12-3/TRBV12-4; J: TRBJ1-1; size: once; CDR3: CASRQTGGTEAFF
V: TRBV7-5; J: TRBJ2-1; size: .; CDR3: CARSLRLVVLLYNEQFF
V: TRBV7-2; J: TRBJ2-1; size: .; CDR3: CASSLASGSNNEQFF
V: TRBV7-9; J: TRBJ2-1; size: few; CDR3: CASSFGNEQFF
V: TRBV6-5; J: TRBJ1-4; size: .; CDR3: CASKQDRVVEKLFF
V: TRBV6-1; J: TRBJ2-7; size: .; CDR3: CASSEGSGGRSGQYF
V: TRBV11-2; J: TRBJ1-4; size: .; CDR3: CASSLLNRETEKLFF
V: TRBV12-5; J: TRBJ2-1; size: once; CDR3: CASANSGRGDEQFF
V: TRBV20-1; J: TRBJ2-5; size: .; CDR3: CSASSGLAGAEETQYF
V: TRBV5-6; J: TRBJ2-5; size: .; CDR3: CASSSGLAGGVETQYF
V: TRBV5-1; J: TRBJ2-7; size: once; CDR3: CASSLAQGSDTYEQYF
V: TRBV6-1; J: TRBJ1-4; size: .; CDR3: CASSERTGGGKLFF
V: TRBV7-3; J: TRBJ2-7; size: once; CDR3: CASSPRRGGEQYF
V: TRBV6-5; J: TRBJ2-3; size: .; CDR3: CASSLPGGSTDTQYF
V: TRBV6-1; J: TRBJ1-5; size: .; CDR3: CASSELGGSNQPQHF
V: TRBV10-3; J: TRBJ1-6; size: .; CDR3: CAISERTGDNSPLHF
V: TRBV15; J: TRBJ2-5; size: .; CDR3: CATSRPISDGETQYF
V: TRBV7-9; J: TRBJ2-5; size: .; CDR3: CASSFRTSGRAGETQYF